Listed below are T cell receptor beta chains from one sample, sequenced in a study of OX40 agonist ivuxolimab in advanced cancers. The method was immunoSEQ multiplex PCR; TCRdb's version includes in-frame clones alone and lacks a portion of them. Of 50,000 to 70,000 clones in the sample, approximately 90% were seen once. The sample consisted of CD4+ or CD8+ T cells sorted from blood, taken in a trial of the OX40 agonist ivuxolimab. The receptors stem from an adult with an advanced solid tumor such as melanoma, head and neck, liver or kidney cancer. Each CDR3 is given without its conserved first and last residue.

v_gene,CDR3aa
TRBV19,ASSIGWGPLGDTQY
TRBV10-3,AISESGTGPTDTQY
TRBV27,ASSSAVQGAGYNEQF
TRBV5-5,ASSSQGSSYEQY
TRBV21-1,ASSKMSGSSYEQY
TRBV6-1,ASSGLAGVFEQY
TRBV19,ASSWDRASTDTQY
TRBV7-6,ASSWGAYQETQY
TRBV29-1,SVEEGAPTGFGGNEQF
TRBV21-1,ASSKLGGSLNEAF
TRBV11-3,ASTGHTGELF
TRBV7-9,ASTDRGEATETQY
TRBV7-9,ASSKGHLGPGYT
TRBV18,ASSPDRGLGNEQF
TRBV7-9,ASSPKGAGVFTDTQY
TRBV9,ASSAAVGSVYEQY
TRBV7-9,ASSPPMGALDEQY
TRBV27,ASSVLTGYNEQF
TRBV2,ASMGDRGLDTQY
TRBV27,ASTGLAGNEQF
TRBV6-5,ACTGDGEQY
TRBV18,ASSRREAGRGLDTEAF
TRBV11-1,ASSLVALSGTSGTDTQY
TRBV9,ASSGDREEPYEQY
TRBV28,ASSLGQGLTYEQY
TRBV25-1,ASSEYPTSAHSSYEQY
TRBV10-1,ASRGHVNQPQH
TRBV13,ASSSGDSLSEQY
TRBV7-9,ASSHRARGTQY
TRBV15,ATSRDVAGGETQY
TRBV29-1,SVDEGGPSGYEQY
TRBV15,ATSRQGGSNQPQH
TRBV9,ASSVDAFSGYNEQF
TRBV9,ASSVNWESVNTEAF
TRBV5-6,ASSLGGRRTEYEQY
TRBV7-9,ASSLGRGVESYTQY